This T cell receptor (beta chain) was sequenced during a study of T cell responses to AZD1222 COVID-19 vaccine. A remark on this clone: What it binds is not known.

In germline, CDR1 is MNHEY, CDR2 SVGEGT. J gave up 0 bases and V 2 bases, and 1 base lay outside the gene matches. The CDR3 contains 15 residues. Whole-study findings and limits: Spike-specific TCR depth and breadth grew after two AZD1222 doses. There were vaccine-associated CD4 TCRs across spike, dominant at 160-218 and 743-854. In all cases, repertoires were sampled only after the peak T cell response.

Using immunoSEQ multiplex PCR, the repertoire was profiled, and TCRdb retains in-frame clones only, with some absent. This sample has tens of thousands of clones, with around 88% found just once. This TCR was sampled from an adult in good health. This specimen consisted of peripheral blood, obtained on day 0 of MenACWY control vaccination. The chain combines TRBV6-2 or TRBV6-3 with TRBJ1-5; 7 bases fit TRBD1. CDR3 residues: CASSYTGVSNQPQHF. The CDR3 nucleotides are TGTGCCAGCAGTTACACAGGGGTTAGCAATCAGCCCCAGCATTTT.